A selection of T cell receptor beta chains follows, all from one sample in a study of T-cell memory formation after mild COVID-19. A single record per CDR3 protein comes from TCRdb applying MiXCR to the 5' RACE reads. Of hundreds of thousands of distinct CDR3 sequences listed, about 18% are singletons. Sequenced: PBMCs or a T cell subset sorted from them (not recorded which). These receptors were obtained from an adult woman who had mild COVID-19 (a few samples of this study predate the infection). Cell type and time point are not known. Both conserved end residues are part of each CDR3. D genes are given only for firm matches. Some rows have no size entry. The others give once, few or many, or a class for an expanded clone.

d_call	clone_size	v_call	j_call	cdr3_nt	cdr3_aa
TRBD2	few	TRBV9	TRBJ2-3	TGTGCCAGCCAGCGGGGGGGGTTTGGGACAGATACGCAGTATTTT	CASQRGGFGTDTQYF
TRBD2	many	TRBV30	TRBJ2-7	TGTGCCTGGCCGCGGACTAGCGGGAGGAACGAGCAGTACTTC	CAWPRTSGRNEQYF
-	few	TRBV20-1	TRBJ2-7	TGCAGTGCTAGAGATCGGCAGGGAGTCTCCTACGAGCAGTACTTC	CSARDRQGVSYEQYF
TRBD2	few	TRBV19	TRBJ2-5	TGTGCCAGTAGTCGGACTAGCGGGAGGGAGACCCAGTACTTC	CASSRTSGRETQYF
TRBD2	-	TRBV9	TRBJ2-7	TGTGCCAGCAGCGTAGGCCCTAGCGGGAGTCCCCCATACGAGCAGTACTTC	CASSVGPSGSPPYEQYF
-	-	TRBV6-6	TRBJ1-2	TGTGCCAGCATGGGAGGGGACGACTATGGCTACACCTTC	CASMGGDDYGYTF
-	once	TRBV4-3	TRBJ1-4	TGCGCCAGCAGCCAAGACCCTTTTCGGACTAATGAAAAACTGTTTTTT	CASSQDPFRTNEKLFF
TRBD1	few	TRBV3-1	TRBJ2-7	TGTGCCAGCAGCCAAGCCAGGGGGCGGGCCGAGCAGTACTTC	CASSQARGRAEQYF
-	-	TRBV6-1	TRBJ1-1	TGTGCCAGCAGTGAAACGCAGGGAATGACTGAAGCTTTCTTT	CASSETQGMTEAFF
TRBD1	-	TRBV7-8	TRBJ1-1	TGTGCCAGCAGCTCCGAGGGGGCGTCGGCTTTCTTT	CASSSEGASAFF
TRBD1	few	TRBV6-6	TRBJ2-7	TGTGCCAGCAGTAATTGGACAGGGCCGGGCGAGCAGTACTTC	CASSNWTGPGEQYF